A single sample is the source of the 31 T cell receptor beta chains below, sequenced in a study of blood T cells in healthy people across ages. For the second PCR, which ran for about 7 to 11 cycles, a sample-barcoded 5' primer and a J-beta primer mix were used. A single record per CDR3 protein comes from TCRdb applying MiXCR to the 5' RACE reads. The sample shows roughly 800,000 distinct CDR3 sequences, approximately 25% of them seen only once. A further study also used this sample, focusing on T cells of mothers and their children.

The specimen was blood. The receptors shown here come from a boy between 10 and 17 years old in good health.

This clonotype was picked up a small number of times. The chain links TRBV6-5 to TRBJ2-4; D gene uncertain. Trimming removed 0 bases at V and 5 bases at J, with 11 bases between. Germline-derived CDR1 and CDR2 are MNHEY and SVGAGI. The CDR3 has 15 amino acids. The CDR3 DNA follows: TGTGCCAGCAGTTACTCGAGTGGTCGACAAAACATTCAGTACTTC. Translated: CASSYSSGRQNIQYF.

This clonotype was observed at least ten times. The V and J genes are TRBV3-1 and TRBJ1-5, with TRBD1 matching 10 bases. Trimming removed 5 bases from V and 5 bases from J; junction bases left unmatched: 9. This CDR3 has 16 residues. Germline V gene lookup returns CDR1 LGHDT and CDR2 YNNKEL (reference sequence). The CDR3 spells CASSDSWTGGDQPQHF. The DNA of the CDR3 is TGTGCCAGCAGCGATTCCTGGACAGGGGGGGATCAGCCCCAGCATTTT.

J is TRBJ2-7 and V is TRBV15; either TRBD1 or TRBD2 may fit D (5 bases each). The V gene lost 3 bases and the J gene lost 3 bases, with 15 bases spanning the gap. In germline, CDR1 is LNHNV, CDR2 YYDKDF (reference sequence). The CDR3 loop spans 15 amino acids. The CDR3 nucleotides read TGTGCCACCAGCAGCCCCCGGGACCGGGACTACGAGCAGTACTTC. Encoded protein: CATSSPRDRDYEQYF.

The V gene is TRBV20-1, the J gene TRBJ1-1, with D possibly TRBD1 on 5 matching bases. Germline V lookup: CDR1 DFQATT, CDR2 SNEGSKA (reference sequence). The V and J ends lost 4 bases and 0 bases respectively, with 15 bases between them. This CDR3 has 15 amino acids. CDR3 sequence: CSATKPTAMNTEAFF. Here the CDR3 DNA reads TGCAGTGCTACTAAACCGACAGCGATGAACACTGAAGCTTTCTTT.

This clonotype has just a few counts. The chain joins TRBV20-1 to TRBJ2-7; 14 bases are a match to TRBD2. V gave up 5 bases and J gave up 3 bases; unmatched junction bases: 12. Per germline, CDR1 DFQATT and CDR2 SNEGSKA (reference sequence). CDR3 size: 17 residues. CDR3 loop: CSAHPRTSGGPHYEQYF. In DNA form, the CDR3 reads TGCAGTGCTCATCCGCGGACTAGCGGGGGGCCCCACTACGAGCAGTACTTC.

Points on this clonotype: At one boundary the junction diverges from the germline segment, which might be a read error. The chain recombines TRBV28 with TRBJ2-5, with no clear D. Germline lookup yields CDR1 MDHEN and CDR2 SYDVKM. This CDR3 region has 15 residues. The CDR3 region has the DNA TGTGCCAGCAGTCCCCTGACTGGCCCCCGAGAGACCCACTACTTC. Translation: CASSPLTGPRETHYF.

This clonotype was seen more than once but under ten times. At one end the junction does not follow the germline gene, possibly because of a read error. The chain uses TRBV25-1 and TRBJ2-3; 11 bases map to TRBD2. Germline assignment: CDR1 MGHDK and CDR2 SYGVNS. There are 15 residues in the CDR3. Written as DNA, the CDR3 is TGTGCCAGCGGTGAGATAGCGGGAGGGGGTGATACGCAGTATTTT. Translated: CASGEIAGGGDTQYF.

This clonotype occurred a few times. This rearrangement joins TRBV15 to TRBJ1-5, with D maybe TRBD1 (5 bases). CDR3 length: 15 residues. Germline V gene lookup returns CDR1 LNHNV and CDR2 YYDKDF (reference sequence). Trimming took off 3 bases at V and 5 bases at J, with 14 bases between the two ends. The CDR3 region has the DNA TGTGCCACCAGCAGTCTCCGCCGGGGGGATCAGCCCCAGCATTTT. It is translated as CATSSLRRGDQPQHF.

In its sample, this clonotype was seen a few times. The chain carries TRBV7-9 and TRBJ2-5; D is ambiguous. V gave up 5 bases and J gave up 5 bases, with 9 bases separating them. The CDR3 totals 12 residues. Germline CDR1 is SEHNR and CDR2 is FQNEAQ (reference sequence). Here the CDR3 reads CASSAAQETQYF. DNA for the CDR3: TGTGCCAGCAGCGCAGCCCAGGAGACCCAGTACTTC.

This clonotype turned up a few times. V gene TRBV6-5 combines with J gene TRBJ2-1; D gene uncertain. V was pared by 2 bases and J by 2 bases, with 4 bases between. Per germline, CDR1 MNHEY and CDR2 SVGAGI. This CDR3 contains 13 residues. This CDR3 reads CASSYGAYNEQFF. The CDR3 coding sequence is TGTGCCAGCAGTTACGGGGCCTACAATGAGCAGTTCTTC.

This clonotype was recorded many times. This chain joins TRBV9 and TRBJ2-7, with a tentative D call TRBD1 (5 bases). The CDR3 contains 12 residues. V gave up 3 bases and J gave up 3 bases, with 7 bases separating them. Germline-derived CDR1 and CDR2 are SGDLS and YYNGEE. The CDR3 region has the DNA TGTGCCAGCAGCGGCGACAGCTACGAGCAGTACTTC. Translating it yields CASSGDSYEQYF.

V and J are TRBV29-1 and TRBJ2-7; 8 bases map to TRBD2. The CDR3 consists of 19 residues. V shed 7 bases and J 2 bases; nucleotides not matched to a gene: 25. The germline gives CDR1 SQVTM, CDR2 ANQGSEA. CDR3 sequence: CSASLSGGSGNFQAYEQYF. In nucleotides, the CDR3 is TGCAGCGCTTCTCTGTCGGGAGGTAGCGGGAATTTTCAAGCCTACGAGCAGTACTTC.

Comment on this clonotype: The junction and the germline gene differ at one end; a read error may be behind it. This rearrangement joins TRBV6-6 to TRBJ2-7; TRBD1 agrees at 7 bases. The CDR3 runs 13 residues. Germline lookup yields CDR1 MNHNY and CDR2 SVGAGI (reference sequence). The CDR3 DNA sequence: TGTGCCAGCAGTCGGGACAGCTCCTCCGAGCAGTACTTC. Residues: CASSRDSSSEQYF.

This clonotype was found a few times. V and J are TRBV3-1 and TRBJ2-1; maybe TRBD1 (5 bases). The CDR3 spans 16 residues. Deletions cut 2 bases from V and 11 bases from J, with 22 bases between. From germline, CDR1 is LGHDT and CDR2 YNNKEL (reference sequence). The CDR3 DNA reads as TGTGCCAGCAGCCAAAGAAAGCCAGGGCTATTGGATAAGCAGTTCTTC. It encodes CASSQRKPGLLDKQFF.

This clonotype was observed a handful of times. The chain uses TRBV29-1 and TRBJ2-7; 7 nucleotides line up with TRBD1. Germline V CDR1 and CDR2: SQVTM, ANQGSEA. This CDR3 has 11 residues. Trimming at V came to 8 bases and at J to 5 bases, leaving 6 bases not matched to a gene. This CDR3 is CSSTGDDEQYF. CDR3 nucleotides: TGCAGCAGTACAGGGGATGACGAGCAGTACTTC.

This chain uses TRBV7-3 with TRBJ2-5, with 8 bases aligning to TRBD2. CDR3 size: 15 residues. Germline V CDR1 and CDR2: SGHTA, FQGTGA. V was clipped by 3 bases and J by 2 bases; unmatched bases: 5. The CDR3 is CASSFSSGIQETQYF. The CDR3 coding sequence is TGTGCCAGCAGCTTTAGTAGCGGGATACAAGAGACCCAGTACTTC. The full variable domain, its missing parts supplied by reference TRBV7-3 and TRBJ2-5, is GAGVSQTPSNKVTEKGKYVELRCDPISGHTALYWYRQSLGQGPEFLIYFQGTGAADDSGLPNDRFFAVRPEGSVSTLKIQRTERGDSAVYLCASSFSSGIQETQYFGPGTRLLVL.

V and J are TRBV30 and TRBJ1-1, with a weak D call TRBD1 (6 bases). In germline, CDR1 is GTSNPN, CDR2 SVGIG (reference sequence). The CDR3 length is 11 residues. The V end lost 6 bases, the J end lost 1 base, and 6 bases lay between the germline ends. The CDR3 bases are TGTGCCTGCAGGGGGAACACTGAAGCTTTCTTT. Its protein is CACRGNTEAFF. Variable domain in full (rest from reference TRBV30 and TRBJ1-1): SQTIHQWPATLVQPVGSPLSLECTVEGTSNPNLYWYRQAAGRGLQLLFYSVGIGQISSEVPQNLSASRPQDRQFILSSKKLLLSDSGFYLCACRGNTEAFFGQGTRLTVV.

In its sample, this clonotype was seen a few times. The chain uses TRBV10-3 and TRBJ2-1; D call uncertain. Germline CDR1 and CDR2: ENHRY and SYGVKD. The CDR3 sequence is 12 residues long. V lost 3 bases and J 8 bases, leaving 8 bases between the germline ends. This CDR3 reads CAISDSVDEQFF. The CDR3 nucleotides are TGTGCCATCAGTGATAGTGTCGATGAGCAGTTCTTC.

The genes are TRBV29-1 and TRBJ2-7, with D perhaps given as TRBD1 or TRBD2 (6 bases each). CDR3 length equals 15 residues. With 0 bases removed from V and 1 base from J, the gap between germline ends came to 13 bases. The germline CDR1 and CDR2 sequences are SQVTM and ANQGSEA. In DNA, the CDR3 is TGCAGCGTTGAAGACCCGAGGGGGGAGTCCTACGAGCAGTACTTC. It specifies CSVEDPRGESYEQYF.

This clonotype turned up a few times. The chain links TRBV29-1 to TRBJ2-2, with 8 bases fitting TRBD1. The germline V gene encodes CDR1 SQVTM and CDR2 ANQGSEA. The CDR3 is 14 amino acids. Trimming removed 7 bases from V and 0 bases from J; junction bases left unmatched: 4. The CDR3 DNA is TGCAGCGGCGGACAGGGCCCGAACACCGGGGAGCTGTTTTTT. This encodes CSGGQGPNTGELFF.

This clonotype was seen only a few times. The rearrangement uses TRBV7-9 and TRBJ1-1; D may be TRBD1 (5 bases). Germline lookup yields CDR1 SEHNR and CDR2 FQNEAQ (reference sequence). V lost 5 bases and J lost 8, with 12 bases in between. The CDR3 is made up of 12 amino acids. DNA of the CDR3: TGTGCCAGCAGCACCGGGACCTCAGAAGCTTTCTTT. Residues: CASSTGTSEAFF.

The gene calls are TRBV28 and TRBJ2-7; TRBD1 agrees at 8 bases. Germline values: CDR1 MDHEN, CDR2 SYDVKM. This CDR3 has 17 residues. V trimming: 6 bases; J trimming: 1 base; junction bases outside the gene matches: 14. The CDR3 loop is CASRTFGQGRGSYEQYF. CDR3 in DNA: TGTGCCAGCAGAACCTTCGGACAGGGACGGGGGTCCTACGAGCAGTACTTC. Looking up the rest from reference TRBV28 and TRBJ2-7 gives the full variable domain: DVKVTQSSRYLVKRTGEKVFLECVQDMDHENMFWYRQDPGLGLRLIYFSYDVKMKEKGDIPEGYSVSREKKERFSLILESASTNQTSMYLCASRTFGQGRGSYEQYFGPGTRLTVT.

This clonotype was recorded only once. CDR3 nucleotides: TGTGCCAGCAGGAGGGGGACAGAAGCGCAGTATTTT. Its translation is CASRRGTEAQYF. This sequence joins TRBV2 and TRBJ2-3; TRBD1 aligns across 7 bases. The V gene's germline CDR1 is SNHLY and CDR2 FYNNEI. V shed 6 bases, J shed 10 bases, and the junction held 7 bases outside the gene matches. This CDR3 spans 12 amino acids.

The rearrangement uses TRBV20-1 and TRBJ2-5; 7 nucleotides align to TRBD1. Germline lookup yields CDR1 DFQATT and CDR2 SNEGSKA (reference sequence). After removal of 6 bases from V and 4 bases from J, the junction contained 8 bases not matched to a gene. CDR3 length: 13 residues. CDR3 region: CSAPTGNTETQYF. The CDR3 nucleotides read TGCAGTGCGCCGACAGGGAATACAGAGACCCAGTACTTC.

This CDR3 is CSARDREEAFF. CDR3 sequence (DNA): TGCAGTGCTAGAGACAGGGAGGAAGCTTTCTTT. V usage is TRBV20-1 and J usage is TRBJ1-1; D might be TRBD1 (5 bases). This CDR3 contains 11 residues. Trimming removed 0 bases at V and 8 bases at J, with 7 bases between. The germline gives CDR1 DFQATT, CDR2 SNEGSKA (reference sequence).

Many counts were recorded for this clonotype. The chain couples TRBV20-1 to TRBJ1-1, with no clear D. V lost 1 base, J lost 0 bases, and 0 bases lay in between. Germline V gene data show CDR1 as DFQATT and CDR2 as SNEGSKA (reference sequence). The CDR3 is 11 amino acids. The CDR3 region is CSARVNTEAFF. CDR3 DNA sequence: TGCAGTGCTAGAGTGAACACTGAAGCTTTCTTT.

This clonotype came up a few times. The gene calls are TRBV15 and TRBJ2-3, with D unresolved. The CDR3 has 13 residues. The germline V gene has CDR1 LNHNV and CDR2 YYDKDF (reference sequence). V dropped 0 bases and J dropped 0 bases, with 1 base sitting between them. The CDR3 region has the DNA TGTGCCACCAGCAGAGAGAGCACAGATACGCAGTATTTT. This encodes CATSRESTDTQYF.

The J gene is TRBJ2-7, the V gene TRBV28; D not certain. The CDR3 runs to 12 residues. The germline gives CDR1 MDHEN, CDR2 SYDVKM. V was cut by 3 bases and J by 7 bases, with 10 bases left in between. The CDR3 protein is CASSLVRSEQYF. The CDR3 DNA sequence: TGTGCCAGCAGTTTGGTACGGAGTGAGCAGTACTTC.

The chain combines TRBV29-1 with TRBJ2-1; no definite D call. The CDR3 is made up of 11 amino acids. V gave up 4 bases and J gave up 10 bases, with 11 bases separating them. Germline lookup yields CDR1 SQVTM and CDR2 ANQGSEA. The CDR3 region has the DNA TGCAGCGTTGCCGACACGAGCGAGCAGTTCTTC. Protein: CSVADTSEQFF.

This rearrangement joins TRBV3-1 to TRBJ2-3, with 7 bases identical to TRBD1. The length of the CDR3 is 15 residues. V dropped 0 bases and J dropped 1; count of bases not matched to a gene: 1. Germline-derived CDR1 and CDR2 are LGHDT and YNNKEL (reference sequence). CDR3 residues: CASSQEGTGTDTQYF. For the CDR3, the DNA is TGTGCCAGCAGCCAAGAAGGGACAGGCACAGATACGCAGTATTTT.

This clonotype was counted between two and nine times. The chain couples TRBV11-2 to TRBJ1-6; 8 bases are a match to TRBD1. Germline CDR1 SGHAT, CDR2 FQNNGV. V lost 1 base, J lost 9 bases, and 5 bases stayed unmatched. The CDR3 totals 15 residues. This CDR3 reads CASSLGQGKSSPLHF. For the CDR3, the DNA is TGTGCCAGCAGCTTAGGACAGGGGAAGAGTTCACCCCTCCACTTT. Full variable domain (rest looked up from reference TRBV11-2 and TRBJ1-6): EAGVAQSPRYKIIEKRQSVAFWCNPISGHATLYWYQQILGQGPKLLIQFQNNGVVDDSQLPKDRFSAERLKGVDSTLKIQPAKLEDSAVYLCASSLGQGKSSPLHFGNGTRLTVT.